The present T cell receptor beta chain was sequenced within a study of T cell responses to AZD1222 COVID-19 vaccine. Study-level points and caveats: Vaccination with two AZD1222 doses was followed by a rise in Spike-specific TCR breadth and depth. Baseline seropositives among AZD1222 recipients totaled only 5 to 7.

Of note for this clone: The antigen remains undetermined.

Germline lookup yields CDR1 MGHRA and CDR2 YSYEKL. The CDR3 extends over 13 amino acids. After removal of 7 bases from V and 5 bases from J, the junction contained 2 bases not matched to a gene. Assay: immunoSEQ multiplex PCR; the TCRdb copy retains only in-frame clones and omits some. The sample records about 140,000 clones, approximately 86% being singletons. This receptor was taken from an adult in good health. This chain joins TRBV4-1 and TRBJ1-4; 9 nucleotides line up with TRBD1. Sequencing used peripheral blood, obtained on day 0 of AZD1222 vaccination. Written as DNA, the CDR3 is TGCGCCAGCAAGACAGGGGGAAATGAAAAACTGTTTTTT. It translates to CASKTGGNEKLFF.